A single sample is the source of the 19 T cell receptor beta chains below, sequenced in a study of Ad26.COV2.S vaccination and SARS-CoV-2 variants. Treatment here: roughly 18 received Ad26.COV2.S at low or high dose, single or two shots; roughly 5 received placebo; per-sample allocation not given. Specimen acquisition occurred on day 63 following the initial vaccine or placebo injection. Sequencing was performed with immunoSEQ multiplex PCR; in TCRdb, only in-frame clones are kept and a portion is missing. The table has approximately 410,000 clones, about 90% seen once. The source material was peripheral blood, sampled in a trial of Ad26.COV2.S vaccine versus placebo. Source of these receptors: a person aged 18-60 years who received the Ad26.COV2.S COVID-19 vaccine or a placebo.

V is TRBV5-6 and J is TRBJ2-5; no definite D call. This CDR3 is 13 amino acids long. Germline V gives CDR1 SGHDT, CDR2 YYEEEE. Trimming stripped 0 bases from V and 9 bases from J, with 12 bases between. This CDR3 reads CASSLDRFEAQYF. The CDR3 bases are TGTGCCAGCAGCTTGGACAGATTTGAGGCCCAGTACTTC.

The chain recombines TRBV24-1 with TRBJ2-7; a weak D match, TRBD1 (5 bases). V was clipped by 0 bases and J by 1 base, with 15 bases between them. Germline V gene data show CDR1 as KGHDR and CDR2 as SFDVKD. This CDR3 region has 17 residues. For the CDR3, the DNA is TGTGCCACCAGTGATTTGTTGAACAGGACGAGTTCCTACGAGCAGTACTTC. Encoded protein: CATSDLLNRTSSYEQYF.

A few counts support this clone. This rearrangement joins TRBV3-1 (or the pseudogene TRBV3-2) to TRBJ2-2, with D perhaps given as TRBD1 or TRBD2 (5 bases each). Germline V gives CDR1 LGHDT, CDR2 YNNKEL (reference sequence). V dropped 3 bases and J dropped 5 bases, with 19 bases sitting between them. The CDR3 is 17 amino acids. The CDR3 here is CASSQLSRGWGTGELFF. The DNA of the CDR3 is TGTGCCAGCAGCCAGCTTTCGAGGGGATGGGGAACCGGGGAGCTGTTTTTT.

The rearrangement uses TRBV19 and TRBJ2-3; 7 nucleotides line up with TRBD1. This CDR3 has 15 amino acids. V was clipped by 2 bases and J by 1 base; unmatched bases: 3. CDR1 LNHDA and CDR2 SQIVND come from the germline V gene (reference sequence). In nucleotides, the CDR3 is TGTGCCAGTAGTATATACAGGGGTGGCACAGATACGCAGTATTTT. As protein: CASSIYRGGTDTQYF.

The V call is TRBV10-3, the J call TRBJ2-1; D uncertain. The CDR3 sequence is 10 residues long. Trimming removed 10 bases from V and 5 bases from J, with 6 bases in between. The germline V gene has CDR1 ENHRY and CDR2 SYGVKD. The CDR3 DNA reads as TGTGCCACCAGAGACAATGAGCAGTTCTTC. Translated, it gives CATRDNEQFF.

The genes are TRBV7-8 and TRBJ2-2; D is ambiguous. Per the germline V gene, CDR1 is SGHVS and CDR2 is FQNEAQ. The ends were cut back, 4 bases at V and 2 bases at J, with 14 bases in the middle. This CDR3 has 16 residues. CDR3 region: CASSSQISDNTGELFF. The CDR3 DNA reads as TGTGCCAGCAGCTCGCAGATAAGCGACAACACCGGGGAGCTGTTTTTT.

The chain recombines TRBV7-2 with TRBJ2-1; 10 nucleotides line up with TRBD2. Germline loops: CDR1 SGHTA, CDR2 FQGNSA. J lost 3 bases, V lost 1 base, and 9 bases had no gene match. The CDR3 extends over 18 amino acids. The CDR3 here is CASSLDALAGAVYNEQFF. CDR3 nucleotides: TGTGCCAGCAGCTTAGACGCGCTAGCGGGGGCGGTCTACAATGAGCAGTTCTTC.

This chain links TRBV5-6 with TRBJ2-5; 10 bases fit TRBD2. Germline loops: CDR1 SGHDT, CDR2 YYEEEE. Trimming cost V 0 bases and J 5 bases; bases outside gene matches: 16. This CDR3 has 19 residues. The CDR3 bases are TGTGCCAGCAGCTTGGCCAAAGCGGGGGGGCGCCCCAGTGTGGAGACCCAGTACTTC. Translating gives CASSLAKAGGRPSVETQYF.

The V call is TRBV20-1, the J call TRBJ2-1; D not resolved. This CDR3 is built from 11 residues. Between the trimmed V and J ends, which lost 1 base and 6 bases, there was a span of 4 bases. The germline V gene has CDR1 DFQATT and CDR2 SNEGSKA (reference sequence). CDR3 coding DNA: TGCAGTGCTAGAGTGGTCAATGAGCAGTTCTTC. It yields the protein CSARVVNEQFF.

The chain is built from TRBV6-2 or TRBV6-3 and TRBJ2-2; no definite D call. This CDR3 has 15 residues. Per germline, CDR1 MNHEY and CDR2 SVGEGT. The ends were cut back, 0 bases at V and 0 bases at J, with 5 bases in the middle. CDR3 DNA: TGTGCCAGCAGTTACTCGCCCACGAACACCGGGGAGCTGTTTTTT. Translated, it gives CASSYSPTNTGELFF.

V gene TRBV4-3 combines with J gene TRBJ1-3; D might be TRBD1 (5 bases). From germline, CDR1 is LGHNA and CDR2 YSLEER. CDR3 length: 16 amino acids. V was clipped by 0 bases and J by 4 bases, with 13 bases between them. CDR3 DNA: TGCGCCAGCAGCCAAGATTCGGCAGGGCGGGGAAACACCATATATTTT. This codes for CASSQDSAGRGNTIYF.

The chain employs TRBV7-9 and TRBJ2-5, with D possibly being TRBD2 (6 bases). The V end lost 4 bases, the J end lost 5 bases, and 14 bases lay between the germline ends. Germline assignment: CDR1 SEHNR and CDR2 FQNEAQ (reference sequence). The CDR3 is 14 amino acids. CDR3 amino acids: CASSSSDFWETQYF. The CDR3 DNA reads as TGTGCCAGCAGCTCTAGCGATTTCTGGGAGACCCAGTACTTC.

The CDR3 loop reads CASSYEVWGVGNEKLFF. In DNA, the CDR3 is TGTGCCAGCAGTTACGAAGTTTGGGGAGTGGGGAATGAAAAACTGTTTTTT. The chain combines TRBV6-2 or TRBV6-3 with TRBJ1-4; D unclear. The germline V gene has CDR1 MNHEY and CDR2 SVGEGT. V was trimmed by 2 bases and J by 5 bases, leaving 18 bases between them. The CDR3 has 17 amino acids.

The chain links TRBV28 to TRBJ2-5; 7 positions agree with TRBD1. Germline V gene data show CDR1 as MDHEN and CDR2 as SYDVKM. The CDR3 length is 14 residues. V was clipped by 6 bases and J by 3 bases; unmatched bases: 7. The CDR3 bases are TGTGCCAGCAGCCCAGGACAGGAAGAAGAGACCCAGTACTTC. Residues: CASSPGQEEETQYF.

CDR3 DNA: TGTGCCAGCAGCGTAGTAGGGGGCTACGAGCAGTACTTC. It translates to CASSVVGGYEQYF. The V and J genes are TRBV9 and TRBJ2-7, with D perhaps matching TRBD1 (6 bases). This CDR3 has 13 amino acids. Germline values: CDR1 SGDLS, CDR2 YYNGEE. Trimming shortened V by 0 bases and J by 3 bases, and 7 bases separated the two germline ends.

The V call is TRBV7-2, the J call TRBJ2-5; D gene uncertain. The CDR3 consists of 14 residues. The V gene's germline CDR1 is SGHTA and CDR2 FQGNSA. Trimming left V 4 bases short and J 9 bases short, with 18 bases between. The CDR3 is CASSSTWAERAQYF. The CDR3 DNA reads as TGTGCCAGCAGCTCTACGTGGGCCGAACGAGCCCAGTACTTC.

The gene calls are TRBV6-2 or TRBV6-3 and TRBJ2-7; a possible D gene is TRBD1 (5 bases). Germline loops: CDR1 MNHEY, CDR2 SVGEGT. The CDR3 spans 14 residues. V was pared by 2 bases and J by 6 bases, with 14 bases between. The CDR3 DNA sequence: TGTGCCAGCAGTTACGCGCTAGGGGCCACCGAGCAGTACTTC. This gives the protein CASSYALGATEQYF.

This sequence joins TRBV27 and TRBJ2-6; weak D call: TRBD2 (6 bases). The germline gives CDR1 MNHEY, CDR2 SMNVEV (reference sequence). V shed 7 bases and J shed 4 bases, with 23 bases lying between them. The CDR3 length is 18 residues. The CDR3 DNA reads TGTGCCAGCACCTTAGCCGGGGTTGGGGGGAACGGGGCCAACGTCCTGACTTTC. Its translation: CASTLAGVGGNGANVLTF.

This chain uses TRBV2 with TRBJ1-2; D not resolved. Trimming cost V 8 bases and J 8 bases, with 12 bases left between them. The CDR3 sequence is 11 residues long. Looked up from germline, CDR1 is SNHLY and CDR2 is FYNNEI. CDR3 nucleotides: TGTGCCAGCCACGGTGAGAACGGCTACACCTTC. It yields the protein CASHGENGYTF.